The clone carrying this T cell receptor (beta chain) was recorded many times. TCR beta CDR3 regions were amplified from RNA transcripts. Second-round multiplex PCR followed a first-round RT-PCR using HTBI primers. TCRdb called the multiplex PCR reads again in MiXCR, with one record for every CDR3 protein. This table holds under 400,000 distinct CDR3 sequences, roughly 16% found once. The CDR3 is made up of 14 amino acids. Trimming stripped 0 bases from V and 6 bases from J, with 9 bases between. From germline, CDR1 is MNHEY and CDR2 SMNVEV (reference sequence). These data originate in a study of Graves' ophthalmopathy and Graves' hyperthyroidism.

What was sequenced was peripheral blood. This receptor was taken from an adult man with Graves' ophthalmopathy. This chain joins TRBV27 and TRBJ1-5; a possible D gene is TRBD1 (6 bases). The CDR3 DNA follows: TGTGCCAGCAGTTTATCGGGGGCAGGTCAGCCCCAGCATTTT. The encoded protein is CASSLSGAGQPQHF.